The TCR beta chain under discussion was sequenced for a study of T cells in Graves' hyperthyroidism and ophthalmopathy. This clonotype was counted many times. The target antigen is unknown. Template material for amplifying TCR beta CDR3 regions consisted of RNA transcripts. The HTBI primer set served for first-round RT-PCR of the TCR CDR3. MiXCR was run by TCRdb on the multiplex PCR reads, yielding one entry per CDR3 protein. The sample has about 510,000 distinct CDR3 sequences; 40% to 55% are singletons. The study, taken as a whole, reports: Ophthalmopathy could be told apart from stable hyperthyroidism with a 13 V-J model.

Researchers barred patients who had uncontrolled infection, other autoimmune disease, pregnancy or lactation. Orbital computed tomography, thyroid ultrasound, serum thyroxine and TRAb, and clinical symptoms together informed the diagnoses. Sequencing input: peripheral blood or thyroid tissue (not recorded which). This sequence was found in an adult woman with Graves' disease, either hyperthyroidism or ophthalmopathy (not recorded which).

The CDR3 DNA sequence: TGCAGTGCTAGGTGGGGACACAACTCCTACGAGCAGTACTTC. Amino acids: CSARWGHNSYEQYF. The J gene is TRBJ2-7, the V gene TRBV20-1; D might be TRBD1 (6 bases). The V end was cut by 3 bases, the J end by 0 bases, with 12 bases between. Germline V gene sequence: CDR1 DFQATT, CDR2 SNEGSKA (reference sequence). The CDR3 spans 14 residues.